The text below deals with one T cell receptor beta chain. Its target is unknown. These data belong to a study of cytomegalovirus exposure and HLA in healthy donors. For the study at large: HLA-typed donors were the source of tens of millions of unique TCRs held in an early data release.

CDR1 SGHTA and CDR2 FQGTGA come from the germline V gene. The V gene end was trimmed by 5 bases and the J gene end by 3 bases; junction bases not matched to a gene: 9. The CDR3 contains 18 residues. The PCR was carried out with 60 Vbeta primers and 13 Jbeta primers. The repertoire was sequenced with immunoSEQ multiplex PCR; TCRdb's copy has only in-frame clones and lacks some. The repertoire holds under 150,000 clones, approximately 80% seen once, with approximately 5.6% in the top ten. Broader study findings: Researchers catalogued some 160 TCR beta chains as cytomegalovirus-associated. The authors excluded some V segments, including TRBV6-2 and TRBV6-3, as indistinguishable. It was reportedly the case that the classifier diagnosed cytomegalovirus status with high specificity and sensitivity.

Sequencing input: PBMCs. This chain joins TRBV7-3 and TRBJ2-3, with 15 positions matching TRBD2. The sequence derives from a woman aged 40 to 50 in good health and CMV-seropositive. CDR3 sequence: CASSEGTSGRKDTDTQYF. CDR3 sequence (DNA): TGTGCCAGCAGCGAGGGGACTAGCGGGAGGAAAGATACAGATACGCAGTATTTT.